The TCR beta chain under discussion was sequenced for a study of early T cells in non-severe SARS-CoV-2 infection. For the study at large: From unsorted whole blood, bulk RNA was sequenced, and the chains remained unpaired. Points from the study as a whole: Lookups in VDJdb leaned toward anti-spike CD8 responses and missed private and CD4 specificities.

Germline CDR1 and CDR2: SGHRS and YFSETQ. V was clipped by 3 bases and J by 0 bases; unmatched bases: 12. The length of the CDR3 is 18 residues. Molecules of cDNA were individually given unique molecular identifiers that were attached to them. TCRdb re-analysed the 5' RACE reads in MiXCR, keeping a single row per CDR3 protein. The sample holds some 100,000 distinct CDR3 sequences, 14% to 15% seen once. In this sample, this clonotype turned up many times. Its antigen is currently unknown. The sequencing sample was made of whole blood. The TCR was taken from an adult who was a healthcare worker with PCR-confirmed SARS-CoV-2 infection or an uninfected control (not recorded which). The chain recombines TRBV5-1 with TRBJ1-1; 9 nucleotides match TRBD1. The CDR3 protein is CASSSDPRDRVVNTEAFF. In nucleotides, the CDR3 is TGCGCCAGCAGCTCCGACCCCCGGGACAGGGTCGTGAACACTGAAGCTTTCTTT.